This TCR beta chain was sequenced in a study of CD8 T cells in Susac syndrome. Purification of the CD8+ and CD4+ T cells relied on negative isolation, and TEMRA cells underwent FACS enrichment. Study results and limitations: That the number of individuals in its TCR sequencing and HLA analysis was relatively small was acknowledged by the study.

This clonotype was seen just once. The target antigen is unknown. Reverse transcription of roughly 0.45 to 1 ug RNA was performed with random hexamers. The method of amplification for TCR beta CDR3 was immunoSEQ multiplex PCR, covering 54 Vbeta and 13 Jbeta. One entry per CDR3 protein results from TCRdb running MiXCR on the immunoSEQ multiplex PCR reads. This sample carries roughly 200,000 distinct CDR3 sequences, approximately 94% of them seen once, and the ten largest clones take approximately 0.1%. Trimming removed 6 bases at V and 1 base at J, with 18 bases between. Germline V CDR1 and CDR2: SQVTM, ANQGSEA. The CDR3 sequence is 15 residues long.

This TCR was sampled from a human donor with multiple sclerosis. Sequenced sample: CD4+ T cells from PBMCs. V usage is TRBV29-1 and J usage is TRBJ1-1; maybe TRBD1 (5 bases). CDR3 DNA: TGCAGCGTCCTCAACCGGGGGAGCGGGAACACTGAAGCTTTCTTT. Residues: CSVLNRGSGNTEAFF.